This TCR beta chain stems from a study of blood T cell repertoires in COVID-19. Turning to the study itself: Some COVID-19 samples were acute and others convalescent; all came from the United States, Italy and Spain. From T cells, B-cell-depleted T cells, or PBMCs came the material, which was cDNA or gDNA.

As originally analysed: Nucleated cell counts were estimated from reference gene primer amplification. The data were produced by immunoSEQ multiplex PCR, yet TCRdb's version contains in-frame clones alone and is incomplete. For V, J and clone size, that table is used; D and trimming come from the DNA. The table shows almost 250,000 clones, with roughly 85% occurring only once. The study assigned cohorts using participant-reported clinical history. This clonotype was obtained from a woman aged 50 to 60 with acute COVID-19. Source material: PBMCs or T cells enriched from blood (not recorded which).

This CDR3 reads CASSSVQTQYF. CDR3 DNA sequence: TGCGCCAGCAGCTCGGTGCAGACCCAGTACTTC. The V gene is TRBV5-1, the J gene TRBJ2-5; D remains unclear. CDR1 is SGHRS, CDR2 YFSETQ, per germline. V was shortened by 3 bases and J by 6 bases, with 6 bases between the two germline ends. This CDR3 spans 11 amino acids.